The text below deals with one T cell receptor beta chain. The donors were part of the validation cohort of 95 to 150 subjects. That cohort was separate from the first cohort, which comprised fewer than 800 subjects. Generated by immunoSEQ multiplex PCR, the TCRdb table keeps only in-frame clones and is missing some. This table holds about 360,000 clones, 86% found once. The sample comes from a study of cytomegalovirus exposure and HLA in healthy donors. V lost 3 bases to trimming and J lost 6 bases, with 23 bases between them. The CDR3 is 17 amino acids. CDR1 SGHRS and CDR2 YFSETQ come from the germline V gene.

The TCR sequence derives from a woman between 18 and 29 years old in good health and CMV-seronegative. Sequenced sample: PBMCs. The chain couples TRBV5-1 to TRBJ2-3; D perhaps matches TRBD2 (7 bases). This CDR3 is CASSSGQFSGGGDTQYF. The CDR3 DNA reads TGCGCCAGCAGCTCCGGACAGTTTAGTGGGGGAGGGGATACGCAGTATTTT.